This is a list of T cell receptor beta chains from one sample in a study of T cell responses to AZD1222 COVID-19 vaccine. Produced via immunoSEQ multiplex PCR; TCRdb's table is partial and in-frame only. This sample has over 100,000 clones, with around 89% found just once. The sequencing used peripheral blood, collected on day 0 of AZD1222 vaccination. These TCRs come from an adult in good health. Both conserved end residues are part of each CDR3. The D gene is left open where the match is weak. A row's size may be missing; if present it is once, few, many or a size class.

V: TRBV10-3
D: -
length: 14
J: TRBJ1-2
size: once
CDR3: CAISRQGINYGYTF
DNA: TGTGCCATCTCTAGGCAGGGGATTAACTATGGCTACACCTTC

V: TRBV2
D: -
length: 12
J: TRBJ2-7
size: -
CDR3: CASNQGGYEQYF
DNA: TGTGCCAGCAATCAAGGGGGCTACGAGCAGTACTTC

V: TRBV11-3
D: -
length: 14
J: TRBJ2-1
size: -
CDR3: CASSLDGVNNEQFF
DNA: TGTGCCAGCAGCTTAGACGGGGTCAACAATGAGCAGTTCTTC

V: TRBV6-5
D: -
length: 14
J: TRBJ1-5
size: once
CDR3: CASTQSHLNQPQHF
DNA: TGTGCCAGCACTCAGTCGCACCTCAATCAGCCCCAGCATTTT

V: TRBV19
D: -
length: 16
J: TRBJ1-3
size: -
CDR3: CASSPVGLRSGNTIYF
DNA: TGTGCCAGTAGTCCAGTCGGGTTAAGATCTGGAAACACCATATATTTT

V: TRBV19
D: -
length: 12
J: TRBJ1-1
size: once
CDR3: CASQTGWTEAFF
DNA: TGTGCCAGCCAAACAGGGTGGACTGAAGCTTTCTTT

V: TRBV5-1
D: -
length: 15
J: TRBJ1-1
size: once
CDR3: CASSLGVAVNTEAFF
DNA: TGCGCCAGCAGCTTGGGGGTTGCTGTGAACACTGAAGCTTTCTTT

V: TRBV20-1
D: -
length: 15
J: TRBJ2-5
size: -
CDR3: CSAGGASRWRETQYF
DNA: TGCAGTGCTGGTGGGGCTAGCCGTTGGAGAGAGACCCAGTACTTC

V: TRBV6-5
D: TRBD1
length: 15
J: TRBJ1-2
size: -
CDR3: CASRSTGTDEYGYTF
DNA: TGTGCCAGCAGATCAACCGGGACAGACGAATATGGCTACACCTTC

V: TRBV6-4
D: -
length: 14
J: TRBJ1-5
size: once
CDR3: CASSESSRDQPQHF
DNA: TGTGCCAGCAGTGAGTCCTCCCGTGATCAGCCCCAGCATTTT

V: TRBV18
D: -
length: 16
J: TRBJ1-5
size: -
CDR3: CASSPPGGYSNQPQHF
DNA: TGTGCCAGCTCACCACCGGGCGGCTATAGCAATCAGCCCCAGCATTTT

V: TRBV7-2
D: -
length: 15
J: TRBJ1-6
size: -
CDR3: CASSPSVSYNSPLHF
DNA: TGTGCCAGCAGCCCCTCAGTCTCCTATAATTCACCCCTCCACTTT

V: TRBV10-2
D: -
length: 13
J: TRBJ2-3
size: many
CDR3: CASSMTETDTQYF
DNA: TGCGCCAGCAGCATGACCGAAACAGATACGCAGTATTTT

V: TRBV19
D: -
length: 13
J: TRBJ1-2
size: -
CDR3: CASSAQFNYGYTF
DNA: TGTGCCAGTAGTGCTCAATTTAACTATGGCTACACCTTC

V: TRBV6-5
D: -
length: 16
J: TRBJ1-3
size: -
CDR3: CASSYSMGSEGNTIYF
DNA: TGTGCCAGCAGTTACTCGATGGGGTCAGAAGGAAACACCATATATTTT

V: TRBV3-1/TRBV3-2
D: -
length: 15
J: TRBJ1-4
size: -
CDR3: CASSPKYPRDEKLFF
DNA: TGTGCCAGCAGCCCCAAATACCCGCGCGATGAAAAACTGTTTTTT

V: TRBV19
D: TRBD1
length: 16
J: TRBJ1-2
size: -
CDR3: CASSIMEEDRVYGYTF
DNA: TGTGCCAGTAGTATCATGGAAGAAGACAGGGTCTATGGCTACACCTTC

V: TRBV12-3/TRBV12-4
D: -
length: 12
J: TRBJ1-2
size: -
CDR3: CASWRGGVECTF
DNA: TGTGCCAGTTGGCGAGGGGGGGTCGAATGCACCTTC